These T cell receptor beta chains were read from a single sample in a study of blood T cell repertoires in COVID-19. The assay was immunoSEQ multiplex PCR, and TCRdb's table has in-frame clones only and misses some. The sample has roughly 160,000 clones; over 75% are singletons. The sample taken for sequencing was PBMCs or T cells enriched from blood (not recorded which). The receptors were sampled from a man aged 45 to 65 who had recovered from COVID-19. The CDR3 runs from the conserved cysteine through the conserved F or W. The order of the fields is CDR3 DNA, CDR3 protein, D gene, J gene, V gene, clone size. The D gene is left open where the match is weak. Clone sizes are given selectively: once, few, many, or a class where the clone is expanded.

CDR3nt: TGTGCCATCAACAGGGAAGTGAAAAATTCACCCCTCCACTTT
CDR3aa: CAINREVKNSPLHF
d_gene: NA
j_gene: TRBJ1-6
v_gene: TRBV2
abundance: NA

CDR3nt: TGTGCCAGTAGCGGACAGGGGTTTGGAAACACCATATATTTT
CDR3aa: CASSGQGFGNTIYF
d_gene: TRBD1
j_gene: TRBJ1-3
v_gene: TRBV19
abundance: NA

CDR3nt: TGTGCCAGCAGCCCCATCCCGGGACAGGTCGGCGGGGAGCTGTTTTTT
CDR3aa: CASSPIPGQVGGELFF
d_gene: TRBD1
j_gene: TRBJ2-2
v_gene: TRBV7-3
abundance: NA

CDR3nt: TGCGCCAGCAGCTTGAGCGGGGGCCGAGCTCCCGGGACCGGGGAGCTGTTTTTT
CDR3aa: CASSLSGGRAPGTGELFF
d_gene: TRBD2
j_gene: TRBJ2-2
v_gene: TRBV5-1
abundance: NA

CDR3nt: TGTGCCAGCAGAGATAGCGGGGGGGCATCGGATACGCAGTATTTT
CDR3aa: CASRDSGGASDTQYF
d_gene: TRBD2
j_gene: TRBJ2-3
v_gene: TRBV6-5
abundance: NA

CDR3nt: TGTGCCAGCAGCCTAAGGGGGGGCCCGAAGAAAGGCGAGCAGTACTTC
CDR3aa: CASSLRGGPKKGEQYF
d_gene: NA
j_gene: TRBJ2-7
v_gene: TRBV3-1/TRBV3-2
abundance: NA

CDR3nt: TGTGCCAGCAGTTTGGCAGGGCTGGGTGGCTACACCTTC
CDR3aa: CASSLAGLGGYTF
d_gene: NA
j_gene: TRBJ1-2
v_gene: TRBV27
abundance: NA

CDR3nt: TGTGCCAGCAGTTTAAGACACGGGGTGGCGGCTTCGGCCCAGTACTTC
CDR3aa: CASSLRHGVAASAQYF
d_gene: NA
j_gene: TRBJ2-5
v_gene: TRBV6-5
abundance: once

CDR3nt: TGTGCCACCAGTGATTGGACAAATACAGGGACTAGGGACAATGAGCAGTTCTTC
CDR3aa: CATSDWTNTGTRDNEQFF
d_gene: TRBD2
j_gene: TRBJ2-1
v_gene: TRBV24-1
abundance: NA

CDR3nt: TGTGCCAGCAGCCCAAGACTAGCGGGGTCCTACAATGAGCAGTTCTTC
CDR3aa: CASSPRLAGSYNEQFF
d_gene: TRBD2
j_gene: TRBJ2-1
v_gene: TRBV7-2
abundance: NA

CDR3nt: TGCGCCAGCAGCTTGGCCGCAGGTGGTAATGAGCAGTTCTTC
CDR3aa: CASSLAAGGNEQFF
d_gene: NA
j_gene: TRBJ2-1
v_gene: TRBV5-1
abundance: NA

CDR3nt: TGTGCCAGCAGTTTCGGGGGGCGCGGGGATGAAAAACTGTTTTTT
CDR3aa: CASSFGGRGDEKLFF
d_gene: NA
j_gene: TRBJ1-4
v_gene: TRBV28
abundance: NA

CDR3nt: TGTGCCACCAGTGGTACCGGGACAGGGAAGGAAAAACTGTTTTTT
CDR3aa: CATSGTGTGKEKLFF
d_gene: TRBD1
j_gene: TRBJ1-4
v_gene: TRBV24-1
abundance: NA

CDR3nt: TGTGCCAGCAGTTACTCACAGGGGGGGGTGCGTGGCTACACCTTC
CDR3aa: CASSYSQGGVRGYTF
d_gene: TRBD1
j_gene: TRBJ1-2
v_gene: TRBV6-5
abundance: once

CDR3nt: TGTGCCAGTAGTATCCCCCGACAGGGACTTCAGCCCCAGCATTTT
CDR3aa: CASSIPRQGLQPQHF
d_gene: TRBD1
j_gene: TRBJ1-5
v_gene: TRBV19
abundance: NA

CDR3nt: TGTGCCAGCAAAAATCAGTTTCAGGGGTTAGGGTCACCCCTCCACTTT
CDR3aa: CASKNQFQGLGSPLHF
d_gene: NA
j_gene: TRBJ1-6
v_gene: TRBV28
abundance: once

CDR3nt: TGTGCCAGCAGCTTCGGACAAAACACTGAAGCTTTCTTT
CDR3aa: CASSFGQNTEAFF
d_gene: NA
j_gene: TRBJ1-1
v_gene: TRBV3-1/TRBV3-2
abundance: NA

CDR3nt: TGTGCCAGCAGCAAGGGGACAGCTAACTATGGCTACACCTTC
CDR3aa: CASSKGTANYGYTF
d_gene: TRBD1
j_gene: TRBJ1-2
v_gene: TRBV9
abundance: NA

CDR3nt: TGTGCCAGCAGCCCGGTTAACTCACCCCTCCACTTT
CDR3aa: CASSPVNSPLHF
d_gene: NA
j_gene: TRBJ1-6
v_gene: TRBV7-2
abundance: NA

CDR3nt: TGTGCCACCAGCAGAGGCTCCCGGGGAAACATTCAGTACTTC
CDR3aa: CATSRGSRGNIQYF
d_gene: NA
j_gene: TRBJ2-4
v_gene: TRBV15
abundance: NA

CDR3nt: TGTGCCAGCAGCCTCGCTAGCGGGGTGAGCTCCTACGAGCAGTACTTC
CDR3aa: CASSLASGVSSYEQYF
d_gene: TRBD2
j_gene: TRBJ2-7
v_gene: TRBV14
abundance: NA

CDR3nt: TGTGCCAGCAGACGGGGAGGGTTGGCAAATCAGCCCCAGCATTTT
CDR3aa: CASRRGGLANQPQHF
d_gene: NA
j_gene: TRBJ1-5
v_gene: TRBV28
abundance: NA

CDR3nt: TGTGCCAGCAGCCTGGACCTAGCGGGACGCTACAATGAGCAGTTCTTC
CDR3aa: CASSLDLAGRYNEQFF
d_gene: TRBD2
j_gene: TRBJ2-1
v_gene: TRBV11-2
abundance: few

CDR3nt: TGCGCCAGCACGGGACTAGCGGGAGGAGAGACCCAGTACTTC
CDR3aa: CASTGLAGGETQYF
d_gene: TRBD2
j_gene: TRBJ2-5
v_gene: TRBV10-2
abundance: NA

CDR3nt: TGTGCCAGCAGCAAAGCGCCGGGACAGGGATGGAACACCGGGGAGCTGTTTTTT
CDR3aa: CASSKAPGQGWNTGELFF
d_gene: NA
j_gene: TRBJ2-2
v_gene: TRBV21-1
abundance: once

CDR3nt: TGCGCCAGCAGCCAGAGGAATGATAATGAAAAACTGTTTTTT
CDR3aa: CASSQRNDNEKLFF
d_gene: NA
j_gene: TRBJ1-4
v_gene: TRBV4-1
abundance: NA

CDR3nt: TGTGCCAGCAGCTTGGCCGGGCAGGGTGGGGATACGCAGTATTTT
CDR3aa: CASSLAGQGGDTQYF
d_gene: NA
j_gene: TRBJ2-3
v_gene: TRBV5-4
abundance: NA

CDR3nt: TGTGCCAGCAGCTACGGGACGCGGGGTCAGCCCCAGCATTTT
CDR3aa: CASSYGTRGQPQHF
d_gene: NA
j_gene: TRBJ1-5
v_gene: TRBV5-4
abundance: NA

CDR3nt: TGTGCCAGCAGCCAGGTAGCGGGAGGGGCCACCGGGGAGCTGTTTTTT
CDR3aa: CASSQVAGGATGELFF
d_gene: TRBD2
j_gene: TRBJ2-2
v_gene: TRBV4-2
abundance: once

CDR3nt: TGTGCCAGCAGTTTCCTGACAGACAACCAAGAGACCCAGTACTTC
CDR3aa: CASSFLTDNQETQYF
d_gene: NA
j_gene: TRBJ2-5
v_gene: TRBV6-5
abundance: once

CDR3nt: TGTGCCAGCAGCAACTACGGCGATACGCAGTATTTT
CDR3aa: CASSNYGDTQYF
d_gene: NA
j_gene: TRBJ2-3
v_gene: TRBV7-3
abundance: once

CDR3nt: TGTGCCAGCAGCTTAATCAGGATCCAAGAGACCCAGTACTTC
CDR3aa: CASSLIRIQETQYF
d_gene: NA
j_gene: TRBJ2-5
v_gene: TRBV7-9
abundance: few

CDR3nt: TGTGCCAGCAATCGGGGCTCTGGGGCCAACGTCCTGACTTTC
CDR3aa: CASNRGSGANVLTF
d_gene: NA
j_gene: TRBJ2-6
v_gene: TRBV7-2
abundance: NA

CDR3nt: TGTGCCAGCAGTTTATTCGGACAGGGATACAATGAGCAGTTCTTC
CDR3aa: CASSLFGQGYNEQFF
d_gene: TRBD1
j_gene: TRBJ2-1
v_gene: TRBV28
abundance: NA

CDR3nt: TGTGCCAGCACGGCGACTAGTCTCTGGCAGTACTTC
CDR3aa: CASTATSLWQYF
d_gene: NA
j_gene: TRBJ2-7
v_gene: TRBV28
abundance: NA

CDR3nt: TGCGCCAGCAGCCGGGAGGCTAGCGGGAGGTTCAAAAACATTCAGTACTTC
CDR3aa: CASSREASGRFKNIQYF
d_gene: TRBD2
j_gene: TRBJ2-4
v_gene: TRBV5-1
abundance: NA

CDR3nt: TGTGCCAGCAGCAGAGCCGGGACAGGCTCGCTGGGCACTGAAGCTTTCTTT
CDR3aa: CASSRAGTGSLGTEAFF
d_gene: TRBD1
j_gene: TRBJ1-1
v_gene: TRBV5-6
abundance: NA

CDR3nt: TGTGCCAGCAGTTTTGCGACAGGGGGCTTGGTGAGGCCCCAGCATTTT
CDR3aa: CASSFATGGLVRPQHF
d_gene: TRBD1
j_gene: TRBJ1-5
v_gene: TRBV6-9
abundance: few

CDR3nt: TGTGCCAGCAGCTCACGGACTAGCGGGAGGGCTGACGAGCAGTACTTC
CDR3aa: CASSSRTSGRADEQYF
d_gene: TRBD2
j_gene: TRBJ2-7
v_gene: TRBV5-4
abundance: NA

CDR3nt: TGTGCCAGCACCCGACCGGGACAGGGCACTCAGCCCCAGCATTTT
CDR3aa: CASTRPGQGTQPQHF
d_gene: TRBD1
j_gene: TRBJ1-5
v_gene: TRBV7-2
abundance: NA

CDR3nt: TGTGCCAGCAGCGCCGGGACTAGCGGGAGTGGCTCCTACGAGCAGTACTTC
CDR3aa: CASSAGTSGSGSYEQYF
d_gene: TRBD2
j_gene: TRBJ2-7
v_gene: TRBV7-3
abundance: NA

CDR3nt: TGTGCCAGCAGCTTAGAAGGCAGGGGGCGACAAGAGACCCAGTACTTC
CDR3aa: CASSLEGRGRQETQYF
d_gene: TRBD1
j_gene: TRBJ2-5
v_gene: TRBV11-3
abundance: NA

CDR3nt: TGTGCCCTTAATCACAGGTTCGGGGAAAAACTGTTTTTT
CDR3aa: CALNHRFGEKLFF
d_gene: NA
j_gene: TRBJ1-4
v_gene: TRBV30
abundance: NA

CDR3nt: TGTGCCAGCAGTTTAATCGGGGATTCACCCCTCCACTTT
CDR3aa: CASSLIGDSPLHF
d_gene: NA
j_gene: TRBJ1-6
v_gene: TRBV28
abundance: NA

CDR3nt: TGTGCCAGCAGAGAGATGGTCTACAATGAGCAGTTCTTC
CDR3aa: CASREMVYNEQFF
d_gene: NA
j_gene: TRBJ2-1
v_gene: TRBV9
abundance: NA